This TCR beta chain was obtained from a study of cytomegalovirus exposure and HLA in healthy donors. Study-wide results and caveats: The study recorded 150 to 200 TCR beta chains that were cytomegalovirus-associated. The study dropped some indistinguishable V segments, TRBV6-2 and TRBV6-3 among them. Analyses of presence and absence presupposed an approximately uniform sequencing depth across donors. Immune exposure was documented only through CMV serostatus.

Looked up from germline, CDR1 is SNHLY and CDR2 is FYNNEI. The CDR3 consists of 12 residues. V lost 9 bases and J lost 5, with 14 bases in between. Primers included in the PCR were 60 Vbeta and 13 Jbeta primers. Only in-frame clones appear in the TCRdb table, and some are missing; sequencing was by immunoSEQ multiplex PCR. The top ten hold about 6.4% of the sample, which has 150,000 to 200,000 clones, 75% to 80% seen once. Concerning this clone: The antigen remains unidentified.

The chain carries TRBV2 and TRBJ2-7; possibly TRBD1 for D (6 bases). The source is a middle-aged man in good health and CMV-seropositive. Material: PBMCs. CDR3 residues: CASGQFVDEQYF. CDR3 sequence (DNA): TGTGCCAGTGGACAGTTTGTCGACGAGCAGTACTTC.